This T cell receptor beta chain was sequenced for a study of blood T cells in healthy people across ages. Every donor gave 8.5 to 10 milliliters of peripheral blood. CDR1 is MGHDK, CDR2 SYGVNS, per germline. V was shortened by 1 base and J by 7 bases, with 13 bases between the two germline ends. This CDR3 has 14 residues. As regards this clonotype: Its antigen is currently unknown.

PCR was performed a second time for about 6 to 11 cycles using a sample-barcoded 5' primer and a J-beta primer mix. TCRdb passed the 5' RACE reads through MiXCR, listing each CDR3 protein once. The repertoire has around 1,000,000 distinct CDR3 sequences, about two fifths of them found once; the top ten carry around 13%. Study outcomes and limitations: Estimated diversity across one million T cells was deemed an underestimate. There was no known CMV status for donors, so expanded clonotype changes were possibly confounded.

This TCR derives from a man between 18 and 29 years old in good health. Sequences were obtained from blood. The chain is built from TRBV25-1 and TRBJ1-2, with D possibly being TRBD1 (6 bases). The CDR3 bases are TGTGCCAGCAGTGAATCTGGGGGCGCGGGTGGCTACACCTTC. Translation: CASSESGGAGGYTF.